The subject of this entry is one T cell receptor (beta chain). Its antigen is not identified. This sample is part of a study of cytomegalovirus exposure and HLA in healthy donors. General observations from the study: The authors excluded some V segments, including TRBV6-2 and TRBV6-3, as indistinguishable. In an earlier analysis, about 87% or about 30%: the productive usage of most TCR beta V segments.

Healthy individuals who donated bone marrow served as the donors. Primers: 60 Vbeta forward and 13 Jbeta reverse. Measured with immunoSEQ multiplex PCR; TCRdb has only the in-frame clones, and not every one. This table holds just over 150,000 clones, around nine tenths found once. The germline gives CDR1 LNHNV, CDR2 YYDKDF (reference sequence). CDR3 length: 16 residues. Trimming shortened V by 5 bases and J by 7 bases, and 23 bases separated the two germline ends. Sample: PBMCs. This chain joins TRBV15 and TRBJ1-1, with D possibly TRBD1 on 5 matching bases. This sequence was found in a woman aged 18-35 years in good health and CMV-seronegative. The chain's CDR3 is CATSEERTGPSSEAFF. As DNA, the CDR3 is TGTGCCACCAGCGAAGAAAGAACAGGACCCTCCAGTGAAGCTTTCTTT.